This T cell receptor (beta chain) was captured by sequencing in a study of T cells in Graves' hyperthyroidism and ophthalmopathy. Findings of the study overall: Among thyroid clonotypes expanded above 0.001, most also appeared in blood.

This clonotype was seen only once. The antigen is unknown. V was clipped by 5 bases and J by 5 bases, with 11 bases between them. Germline-derived CDR1 and CDR2 are SGHNT and YYREEE (reference sequence). This CDR3 spans 13 amino acids. Uncontrolled infection, other autoimmune disease, pregnancy and lactation each barred patients from inclusion. The diagnoses drew upon clinical symptoms, serum thyroxine and TRAb, thyroid ultrasound and orbital computed tomography. Extraction of PBMCs used roughly 9.4 ml of fresh peripheral blood. RNA transcripts served as the template for amplifying TCR beta CDR3 regions. TCR CDR3 underwent first-round RT-PCR with the HTBI primer set. TCRdb re-called the multiplex PCR reads through MiXCR, storing one row per CDR3 protein. This sample carries some 270,000 distinct CDR3 sequences, roughly 15% of them seen once, and the ten largest clones take 7.9%.

The sequencing input was blood. The chain is built from TRBV5-4 and TRBJ2-4; D not certain. The receptor was isolated from a middle-aged woman with Graves' hyperthyroidism. CDR3 sequence (DNA): TGTGCCAGCAGTTACGATCGGCAAAACATTCAGTACTTC. Translation gives CASSYDRQNIQYF.